The present TCR beta chain was sequenced within a study of control samples from healthy donors and cancer patients. The method was immunoSEQ multiplex PCR; TCRdb's version includes in-frame clones alone and lacks a portion of them. The data contain around 170,000 clones, around 89% of them singletons. V gave up 3 bases and J gave up 0 bases, with 5 bases separating them. This CDR3 contains 14 residues. Germline CDR1 is ENHRY and CDR2 is SYGVKD. V and J are TRBV10-3 and TRBJ2-2, with D hard to call. The sequence came from a woman in her fifties or sixties in good health. The sample taken for sequencing was blood. The CDR3 DNA sequence: TGTGCCATCAGTGACCGCACGAACACCGGGGAGCTGTTTTTT. Translated, it gives CAISDRTNTGELFF.